This T cell receptor beta chain emerged from a study of blood T cell repertoires in COVID-19 (dated by TCRdb to the early 2020s). Turning to the overall study: Collaborator samples came from the United States, Italy and Spain and covered acute and convalescent phases of COVID-19. The repertoires were made available in a free public database intended to serve as a resource for research on the immune response to SARS-CoV-2. Where available, HLA class I and class II types were taken from metadata supplied by the sample provider and were not determined by assay-based typing. The sample metadata nearly always contained a de-identified subject ID, COVID-19 status, age in years and sex. The samples were drawn from two sources: the first 160 participants of the ongoing ImmuneRACE study, and 1,000 to 1,500 subjects contributed by 6 global collaborators. Subjects who had been exposed to COVID-19, were actively infected with it, or had recovered from it provided the deeply sampled blood TCRbeta repertoires that made up the dataset. The material from the prospective study consisted of cDNA or gDNA derived from T cells, B-cell-depleted T cells, or PBMCs. On the study overall, not on this receptor specifically: Clinical and demographic metadata were provided uncurated, with the amount varying by source and participant.

Each collaborating institution followed its own protocols to collect whole blood in K2EDTA tubes. For TCRbeta analysis, collaborators shipped samples in one of three forms: frozen whole blood, isolated PBMCs, or DNA extracted from either of those sample types. This clone was counted between two and nine times. Its antigen is not yet known. No qualities accompany the bases; no much larger clone lies one base away. The immunoSEQ Assay, a bias-controlled multiplex PCR, was used to amplify TCRbeta CDR3 regions from genomic DNA. Per the source publication's procedure: The number of nucleated cells in each sample was estimated from the amplification of reference gene primers within the assay. To quantify the absolute abundance of each unique TCRbeta CDR3 rearrangement, sequence reads were collapsed and filtered. For each sample, productive Simpson clonality was calculated as the square root of Simpson's diversity index across productive rearrangements. Drawn from immuneACCESS, this table holds only the in-frame rearrangements with V and J called that TCRdb kept. Clones are partly lost; checked studies trace under half to an unresolved V gene and leave the rest unexplained. Clonal size and the V and J genes are those of that table, whereas D and trimming came from the DNA. The sample profile shows roughly 70,000 clones; about 88% of them were found once. Clones ranked in the top ten supply almost 4% of the sample.

The receptor's source is a man in his sixties or seventies with active COVID-19. Sequencing input: peripheral blood.

The CDR3 here reads CASTNQGVGANVLTF. The DNA sequence is TGTGCCAGCACCAATCAGGGGGTTGGGGCCAACGTCCTGACTTTC. Recombination connected TRBV6-5 to TRBJ2-6, with TRBD1 matching 7 junction bases. The V end gives up 7 bases and the J end 3 bases, leaving 6 bases in the junction not matched to a gene. The CDR3 starts with the cysteine, ends with the phenylalanine, and has 15 residues. The DNA shown is the 45-base CDR3, in frame from base 1. The germline V gene provides CDR1 MNHEY and CDR2 SVGAGI.